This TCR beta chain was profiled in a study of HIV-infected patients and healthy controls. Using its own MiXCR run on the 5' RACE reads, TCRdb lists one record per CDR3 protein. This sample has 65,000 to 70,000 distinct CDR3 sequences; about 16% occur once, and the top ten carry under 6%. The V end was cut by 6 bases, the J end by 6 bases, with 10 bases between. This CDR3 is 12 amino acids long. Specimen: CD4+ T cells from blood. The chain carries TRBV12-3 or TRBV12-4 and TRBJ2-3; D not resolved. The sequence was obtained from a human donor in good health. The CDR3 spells CASSLGKDTQYF. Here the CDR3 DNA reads TGTGCCAGCAGCCTAGGAAAGGATACGCAGTATTTT.